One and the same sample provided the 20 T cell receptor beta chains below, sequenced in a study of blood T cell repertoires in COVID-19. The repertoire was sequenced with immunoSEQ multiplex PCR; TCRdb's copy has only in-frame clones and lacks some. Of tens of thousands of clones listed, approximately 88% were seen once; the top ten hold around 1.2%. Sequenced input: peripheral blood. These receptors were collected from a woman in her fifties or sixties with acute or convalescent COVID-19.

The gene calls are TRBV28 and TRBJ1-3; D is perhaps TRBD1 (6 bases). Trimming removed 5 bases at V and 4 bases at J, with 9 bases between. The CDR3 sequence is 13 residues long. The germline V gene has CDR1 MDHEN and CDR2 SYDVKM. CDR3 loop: CASSSDRGNTIYF. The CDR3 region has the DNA TGTGCCAGCAGTAGCGACAGGGGAAACACCATATATTTT.

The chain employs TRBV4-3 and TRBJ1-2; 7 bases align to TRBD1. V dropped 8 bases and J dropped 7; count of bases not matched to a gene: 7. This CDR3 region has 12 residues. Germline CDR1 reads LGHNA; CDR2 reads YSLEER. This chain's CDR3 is CASGQVGLGYTF. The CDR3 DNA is TGCGCCAGCGGACAGGTTGGGCTTGGCTACACCTTC.

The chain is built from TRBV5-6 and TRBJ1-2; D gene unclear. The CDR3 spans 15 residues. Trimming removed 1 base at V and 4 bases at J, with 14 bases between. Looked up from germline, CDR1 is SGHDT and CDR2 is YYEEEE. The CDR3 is CASSLYGETPYGYTF. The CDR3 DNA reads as TGTGCCAGCAGCTTGTATGGGGAGACTCCCTATGGCTACACCTTC.

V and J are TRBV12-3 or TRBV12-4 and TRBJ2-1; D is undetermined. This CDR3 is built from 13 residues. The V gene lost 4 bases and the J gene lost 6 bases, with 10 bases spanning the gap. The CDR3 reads CASSSRRLNEQFF. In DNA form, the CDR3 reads TGTGCCAGCAGTTCTCGCAGACTCAATGAGCAGTTCTTC.

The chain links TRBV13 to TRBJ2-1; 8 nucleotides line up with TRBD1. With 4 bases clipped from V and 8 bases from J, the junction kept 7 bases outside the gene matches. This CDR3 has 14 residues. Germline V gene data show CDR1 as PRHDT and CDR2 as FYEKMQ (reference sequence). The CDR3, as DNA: TGTGCCAGCAGCTCACGGACAGGGTTCGATGAGCAGTTCTTC. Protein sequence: CASSSRTGFDEQFF.

The CDR3 coding sequence is TGTGCCAGCAGTTCCGGGACAGGGAGATCGGGGGAAAAACTGTTTTTT. Protein sequence: CASSSGTGRSGEKLFF. The chain combines TRBV5-4 with TRBJ1-4; 9 nucleotides match TRBD1. The V gene's germline CDR1 is SGHNT and CDR2 YYREEE (reference sequence). The CDR3 runs to 16 residues. With 5 bases clipped from V and 8 bases from J, the junction kept 13 bases outside the gene matches. Together with reference TRBV5-4 and TRBJ1-4, the CDR3 gives the full variable domain: ETGVTQSPTHLIKTRGQQVTLRCSSQSGHNTVSWYQQALGQGPQFIFQYYREEENGRGNFPPRFSGLQFPNYSSELNVNALELDDSALYLCASSSGTGRSGEKLFFGSGTQLSVL.

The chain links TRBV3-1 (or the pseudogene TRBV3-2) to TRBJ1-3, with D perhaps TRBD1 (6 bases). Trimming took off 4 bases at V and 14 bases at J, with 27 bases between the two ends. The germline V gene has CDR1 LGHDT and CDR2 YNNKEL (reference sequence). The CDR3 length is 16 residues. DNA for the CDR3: TGTGCCAGCAGCCCAACCGGGGGGGCGACTTCTCCGACCCTATATTTT. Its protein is CASSPTGGATSPTLYF.

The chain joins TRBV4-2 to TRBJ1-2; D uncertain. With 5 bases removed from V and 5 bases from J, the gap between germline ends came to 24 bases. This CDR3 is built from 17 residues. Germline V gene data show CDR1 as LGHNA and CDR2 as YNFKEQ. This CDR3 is CASSYGLHKCLFYGYTF. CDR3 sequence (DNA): TGTGCCAGCAGCTACGGACTCCACAAATGCCTCTTTTATGGCTACACCTTC.

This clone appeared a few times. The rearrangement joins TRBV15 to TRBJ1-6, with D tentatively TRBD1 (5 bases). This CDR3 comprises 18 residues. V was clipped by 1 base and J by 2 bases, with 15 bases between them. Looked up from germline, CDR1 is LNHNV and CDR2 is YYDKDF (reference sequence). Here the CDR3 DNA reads TGTGCCACCAGCAGAGGGGGGGATTTGCGTACCTATAATTCACCCCTCCACTTT. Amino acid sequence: CATSRGGDLRTYNSPLHF.

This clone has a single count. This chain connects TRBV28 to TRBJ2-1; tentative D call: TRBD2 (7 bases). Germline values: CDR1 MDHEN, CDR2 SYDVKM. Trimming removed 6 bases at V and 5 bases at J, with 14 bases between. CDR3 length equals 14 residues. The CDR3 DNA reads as TGTGCCAGCAGGCCCGGGGGGCTGGACAATGAGCAGTTCTTC. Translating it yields CASRPGGLDNEQFF.

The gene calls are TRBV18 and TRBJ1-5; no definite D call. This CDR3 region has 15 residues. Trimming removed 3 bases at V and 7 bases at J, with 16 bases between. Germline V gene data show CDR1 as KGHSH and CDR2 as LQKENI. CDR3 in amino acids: CASSPGLGEKQPQHF. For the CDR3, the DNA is TGTGCCAGCTCACCTGGGTTGGGAGAAAAGCAGCCCCAGCATTTT. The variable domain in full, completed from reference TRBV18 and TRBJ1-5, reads NAGVMQNPRHLVRRRGQEARLRCSPMKGHSHVYWYRQLPEEGLKFMVYLQKENIIDESGMPKERFSAEFPKEGPSILRIQQVVRGDSAAYFCASSPGLGEKQPQHFGDGTRLSIL.

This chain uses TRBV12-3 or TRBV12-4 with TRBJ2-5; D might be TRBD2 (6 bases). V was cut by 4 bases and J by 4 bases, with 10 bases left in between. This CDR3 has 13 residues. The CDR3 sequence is CASSSGGVETQYF. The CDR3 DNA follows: TGTGCCAGCAGTTCGGGCGGGGTAGAGACCCAGTACTTC.

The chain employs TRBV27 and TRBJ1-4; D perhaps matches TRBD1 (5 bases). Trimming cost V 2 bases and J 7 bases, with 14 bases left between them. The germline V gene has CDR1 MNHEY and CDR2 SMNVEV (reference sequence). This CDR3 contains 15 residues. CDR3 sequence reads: CASSLGWGRREKLFF. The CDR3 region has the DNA TGTGCCAGCAGTTTAGGGTGGGGCAGGCGTGAAAAACTGTTTTTT. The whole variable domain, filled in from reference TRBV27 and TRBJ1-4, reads EAQVTQNPRYLITVTGKKLTVTCSQNMNHEYMSWYRQDPGLGLRQIYYSMNVEVTDKGDVPEGYKVSRKEKRNFPLILESPSPNQTSLYFCASSLGWGRREKLFFGSGTQLSVL.

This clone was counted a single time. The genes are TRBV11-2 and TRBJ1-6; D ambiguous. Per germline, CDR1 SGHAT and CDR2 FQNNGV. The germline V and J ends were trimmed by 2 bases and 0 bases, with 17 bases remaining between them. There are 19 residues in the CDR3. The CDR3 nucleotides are TGTGCCAGCAGCTTAATTTCACCCGGGAGATACTCCTATAATTCACCCCTCCACTTT. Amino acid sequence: CASSLISPGRYSYNSPLHF.

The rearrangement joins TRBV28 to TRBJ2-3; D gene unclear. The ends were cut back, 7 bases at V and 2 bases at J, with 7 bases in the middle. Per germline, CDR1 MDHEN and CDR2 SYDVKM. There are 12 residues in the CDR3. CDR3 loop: CASMSNTDTQYF. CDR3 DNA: TGTGCCAGCATGTCCAACACAGATACGCAGTATTTT.

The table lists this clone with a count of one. The CDR3 region is CASSLRRDYEQYV. Here the CDR3 DNA reads TGTGCCAGCAGCTTAAGGAGGGACTACGAGCAGTACGTC. The V gene is TRBV7-2, the J gene TRBJ2-7, with TRBD2 as a possible D gene (6 bases). V dropped 2 bases and J dropped 3 bases, with 8 bases sitting between them. There are 13 residues in the CDR3. Germline V gene data show CDR1 as SGHTA and CDR2 as FQGNSA.

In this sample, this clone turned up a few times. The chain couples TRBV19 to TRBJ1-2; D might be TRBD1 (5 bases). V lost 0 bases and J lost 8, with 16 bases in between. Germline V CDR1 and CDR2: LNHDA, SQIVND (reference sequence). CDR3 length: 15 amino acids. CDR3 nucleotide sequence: TGTGCCAGTAGTATAGATCTAGACAGCCCTGCGGGCTACACCTTC. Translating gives CASSIDLDSPAGYTF.

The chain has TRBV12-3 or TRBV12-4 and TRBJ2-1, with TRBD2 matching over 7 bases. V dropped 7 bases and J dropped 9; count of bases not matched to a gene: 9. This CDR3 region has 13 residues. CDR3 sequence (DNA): TGTGCCAGCATGGCGGGAGCGCATCTTGAGCAGTTCTTC. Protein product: CASMAGAHLEQFF.

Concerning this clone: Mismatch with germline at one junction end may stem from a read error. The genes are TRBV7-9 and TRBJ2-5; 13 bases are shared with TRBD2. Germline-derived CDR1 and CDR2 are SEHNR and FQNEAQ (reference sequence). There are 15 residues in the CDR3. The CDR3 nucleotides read TGTGCCAGCAGCTTTACCGGACTAGCGGGGGAGTTTGAGGACTTC. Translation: CASSFTGLAGEFEDF.

The CDR3: CASSSRPGQGDEKLFF. The CDR3 bases are TGTGCCAGCAGCTCACGTCCTGGACAGGGGGATGAAAAACTGTTTTTT. The V gene is TRBV9, the J gene TRBJ1-4; 10 nucleotides agree with TRBD1. Germline V gene sequence: CDR1 SGDLS, CDR2 YYNGEE. V lost 4 bases to trimming and J lost 6 bases; unmatched junction nucleotides: 9. This CDR3 spans 16 amino acids. Using reference TRBV9 and TRBJ1-4 for the parts outside the CDR3, the full variable domain is DSGVTQTPKHLITATGQRVTLRCSPRSGDLSVYWYQQSLDQGLQFLIQYYNGEERAKGNILERFSAQQFPDLHSELNLSSLELGDSALYFCASSSRPGQGDEKLFFGSGTQLSVL.